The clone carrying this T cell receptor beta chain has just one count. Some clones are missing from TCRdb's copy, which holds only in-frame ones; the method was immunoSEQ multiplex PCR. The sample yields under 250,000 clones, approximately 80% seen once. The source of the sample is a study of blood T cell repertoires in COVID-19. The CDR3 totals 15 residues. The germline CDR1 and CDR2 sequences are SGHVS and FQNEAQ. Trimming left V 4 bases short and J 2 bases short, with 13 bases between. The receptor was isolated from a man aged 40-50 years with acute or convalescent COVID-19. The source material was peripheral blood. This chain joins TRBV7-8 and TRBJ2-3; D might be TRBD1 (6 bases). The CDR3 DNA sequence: TGTGCCAGCAGCTCCCCGGGACAAAACACAGATACGCAGTATTTT. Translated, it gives CASSSPGQNTDTQYF.